What follows are 31 T cell receptor beta chains derived from one specimen sequenced in a study of CD4 T cells in relation to SARS-CoV-2 and coronaviruses. Which antigens these TCRs recognize remains unknown. Assay used: immunoSEQ multiplex PCR; TCRdb lists only in-frame clones, some missing. The sample lists roughly 43,000 clones; over 75% were seen once. Sequencing was performed on naive CD4+ T cells from PBMCs, cultured in vitro. Noted subset: naive CD4+ T cells isolated by negative enrichment. The receptors shown here come from an adult with COVID-19.

This CDR3 reads CAWSPLSGSTDTQYF. DNA of the CDR3: TGTGCCTGGAGCCCACTTAGCGGGAGCACAGATACGCAGTATTTT. The gene calls are TRBV30 and TRBJ2-3; 7 bases match TRBD2. The germline V gene encodes CDR1 GTSNPN and CDR2 SVGIG (reference sequence). The V and J ends lost 3 bases and 0 bases, in that order; junction bases with no gene match: 6. The CDR3 has 15 residues.

The genes are TRBV7-8 and TRBJ1-5; D ambiguous. Germline lookup yields CDR1 SGHVS and CDR2 FQNEAQ. This CDR3 comprises 17 residues. Trimming took off 1 base at V and 0 bases at J, with 13 bases between the two ends. Written as DNA, the CDR3 is TGTGCCAGCAGCTTAGATCTGAACAGTTATAGCAATCAGCCCCAGCATTTT. Its translation is CASSLDLNSYSNQPQHF.

The chain is built from TRBV19 and TRBJ2-7, with 7 positions matching TRBD2. From germline, CDR1 is LNHDA and CDR2 SQIVND (reference sequence). J lost 2 bases, V lost 5 bases, and 6 bases had no gene match. The CDR3 runs 14 residues. CDR3 sequence: CASSLQRGAYEQYF. Here the CDR3 DNA reads TGTGCCAGTAGTCTCCAGCGGGGTGCCTACGAGCAGTACTTC.

The table lists this clone with a count of one. V and J are TRBV19 and TRBJ2-3; TRBD2 matches 10 bases. The V gene end was trimmed by 4 bases and the J gene end by 2 bases; junction bases not matched to a gene: 6. The CDR3 covers 16 residues. Germline V CDR1 and CDR2: LNHDA, SQIVND (reference sequence). CDR3 protein: CASSKREGLNTDTQYF. In DNA form, the CDR3 reads TGTGCCAGTAGTAAGCGGGAGGGCCTGAACACAGATACGCAGTATTTT. The entire variable domain, with the rest obtained from reference TRBV19 and TRBJ2-3, is as follows: DGGITQSPKYLFRKEGQNVTLSCEQNLNHDAMYWYRQDPGQGLRLIYYSQIVNDFQKGDIAEGYSVSREKKESFPLTVTSAQKNPTAFYLCASSKREGLNTDTQYFGPGTRLTVL.

The CDR3 loop is CASSQGTGQGASEAFF. The CDR3, as DNA: TGTGCCAGCAGCCAAGGAACCGGACAGGGGGCTTCTGAAGCTTTCTTT. The chain recombines TRBV3-1 (or the pseudogene TRBV3-2) with TRBJ1-1, with 11 bases lining up with TRBD1. Germline CDR1 and CDR2: LGHDT and YNNKEL (reference sequence). The CDR3 has 16 residues. V shed 1 base, J shed 6 bases, and the junction held 7 bases outside the gene matches.

The rearrangement joins TRBV5-1 to TRBJ1-4; no clear D. Trimming left V 0 bases short and J 0 bases short, with 6 bases between. This CDR3 spans 15 amino acids. Germline values: CDR1 SGHRS, CDR2 YFSETQ. CDR3 nucleotide sequence: TGCGCCAGCAGCTTGGGGGTTGCAACTAATGAAAAACTGTTTTTT. Encoded protein: CASSLGVATNEKLFF.

This rearrangement joins TRBV28 to TRBJ2-2, with TRBD1 matching over 9 bases. V lost 6 bases to trimming and J lost 7 bases; unmatched junction nucleotides: 9. The CDR3 runs 15 residues. Germline values: CDR1 MDHEN, CDR2 SYDVKM. The chain's CDR3 is CASRWPTGGHGELFF. DNA of the CDR3: TGTGCCAGCAGGTGGCCGACAGGGGGTCACGGGGAGCTGTTTTTT.

The chain carries TRBV27 and TRBJ2-3, with unresolved D. Per the germline V gene, CDR1 is MNHEY and CDR2 is SMNVEV (reference sequence). The CDR3 spans 13 residues. Trimming stripped 6 bases from V and 3 bases from J, with 10 bases between. CDR3 in amino acids: CASRSGGTDTQYF. Here the CDR3 DNA reads TGTGCCAGCAGGTCGGGCGGTACAGATACGCAGTATTTT.

The DNA of the CDR3 is TGCGCCAGCAGCCAAGAAGCCGGATGGGCCCCACTGGGAGATACGCAGTATTTT. Protein sequence: CASSQEAGWAPLGDTQYF. V gene TRBV4-1 combines with J gene TRBJ2-3; no firm D call. The CDR3 sequence is 18 residues long. CDR1 MGHRA and CDR2 YSYEKL come from the germline V gene. The V gene lost 0 bases and the J gene lost 5 bases, with 21 bases spanning the gap.

The chain carries TRBV15 and TRBJ2-5; 11 nucleotides line up with TRBD2. The CDR3 has 16 amino acids. From germline, CDR1 is LNHNV and CDR2 YYDKDF (reference sequence). The ends lost 2 bases at V and 1 base at J; junction bases unmatched: 3. The CDR3 DNA reads TGTGCCACCAGCAGATCGACTAGCGGGACCCAAGAGACCCAGTACTTC. Translating gives CATSRSTSGTQETQYF.

The chain carries TRBV7-9 and TRBJ1-2; D is unresolved. The CDR3 has 14 residues. Germline V lookup: CDR1 SEHNR, CDR2 FQNEAQ (reference sequence). V lost 5 bases and J 8 bases, leaving 18 bases between the germline ends. In DNA form, the CDR3 reads TGTGCCAGCAGCCAAAGTAACCACTTCGTAGGCTACACCTTC. This sequence encodes CASSQSNHFVGYTF.

This clone was detected a few times. This sequence joins TRBV18 and TRBJ2-2; D not resolved. This CDR3 is 14 amino acids long. Germline values: CDR1 KGHSH, CDR2 LQKENI. Deletions cut 3 bases from V and 5 bases from J, with 10 bases between. This CDR3 is CASSPPDGTGELFF. CDR3 nucleotide sequence: TGTGCCAGCTCACCTCCCGACGGTACCGGGGAGCTGTTTTTT.

The gene calls are TRBV3-1 (or the pseudogene TRBV3-2) and TRBJ2-6; 14 bases agree with TRBD2. Germline V gene sequence: CDR1 LGHDT, CDR2 YNNKEL (reference sequence). CDR3 size: 18 residues. The V gene end was trimmed by 4 bases and the J gene end by 2 bases; junction bases not matched to a gene: 4. The CDR3 here is CASSLGLAGVAGANVLTF. DNA of the CDR3: TGTGCCAGCAGCCTGGGACTAGCGGGAGTGGCTGGGGCCAACGTCCTGACTTTC.

The genes are TRBV6-5 and TRBJ1-5, with TRBD1 identical over 7 bases. The CDR3 is 15 residues long. Germline values: CDR1 MNHEY, CDR2 SVGAGI. The ends lost 4 bases at V and 4 bases at J; junction bases unmatched: 7. CDR3: CASSSHRGMNQPQHF. The CDR3 nucleotides read TGTGCCAGCAGTTCCCACAGGGGTATGAATCAGCCCCAGCATTTT.

This clone was detected a few times. This sequence joins TRBV5-1 and TRBJ2-7; TRBD2 is a possible D gene (6 bases). CDR1 SGHRS and CDR2 YFSETQ come from the germline V gene. V gave up 5 bases and J gave up 4 bases, with 16 bases separating them. This CDR3 region has 14 residues. The CDR3 region is CASRAGPHSYEQYF. DNA for the CDR3: TGCGCCAGCAGGGCGGGGCCCCACTCGTACGAGCAGTACTTC.

This chain uses TRBV29-1 with TRBJ2-3; TRBD1 or TRBD2 may be the D gene (5 bases each). Germline loops: CDR1 SQVTM, CDR2 ANQGSEA. This CDR3 region has 14 residues. Trimming shortened V by 7 bases and J by 4 bases, and 18 bases separated the two germline ends. CDR3 residues: CSERGQSTADTQYF. The CDR3 bases are TGCAGCGAGAGGGGCCAATCTACCGCAGATACGCAGTATTTT.

The chain has TRBV4-1 and TRBJ1-5; the D gene is possibly TRBD1 (5 bases). There are 16 residues in the CDR3. Trimming pared 4 bases from V and 2 bases from J, leaving 15 bases between. Germline CDR1 MGHRA, CDR2 YSYEKL. CDR3 DNA: TGCGCCAGCAGCCTGAGAGGACAAGGGGGCAATCAGCCCCAGCATTTT. Amino acid sequence: CASSLRGQGGNQPQHF.

The chain uses TRBV9 and TRBJ1-1, with D possibly matching TRBD1 (6 bases). Germline V gene sequence: CDR1 SGDLS, CDR2 YYNGEE. The CDR3 consists of 14 residues. The germline V and J ends were trimmed by 1 base and 3 bases, with 10 bases remaining between them. DNA of the CDR3: TGTGCCAGCAGCGTAAATTCAGGGGACACTGAAGCTTTCTTT. As protein: CASSVNSGDTEAFF.

The chain recombines TRBV5-1 with TRBJ2-3, with TRBD2 identical over 7 bases. After removal of 4 bases from V and 6 bases from J, the junction contained 11 bases not matched to a gene. Per germline, CDR1 SGHRS and CDR2 YFSETQ. This CDR3 is 15 amino acids long. The DNA of the CDR3 is TGCGCCAGCAGCCTTGGTACTAGCGAGGGGGATACGCAGTATTTT. Translating it yields CASSLGTSEGDTQYF.

The chain couples TRBV28 to TRBJ2-7; D gene ambiguous. V was clipped by 4 bases and J by 3 bases, with 13 bases between them. CDR1 is MDHEN, CDR2 SYDVKM, per germline. The CDR3 sequence is 14 residues long. The CDR3 nucleotides are TGTGCCAGCAGTTCCCGACATTTAGTCTACGAGCAGTACTTC. It yields the protein CASSSRHLVYEQYF.

This chain connects TRBV27 to TRBJ2-1; TRBD1 might be the D (6 bases). Germline V gene lookup returns CDR1 MNHEY and CDR2 SMNVEV (reference sequence). The CDR3 runs 19 residues. The V and J ends lost 4 bases and 4 bases respectively, with 26 bases between them. CDR3 region: CASSSPPRGNLGSYNEQFF. CDR3 sequence (DNA): TGTGCCAGCAGTTCCCCCCCGAGGGGGAATCTGGGTTCTTACAATGAGCAGTTCTTC.

This clone was picked up one time. V is TRBV7-2 and J is TRBJ2-3; TRBD2 aligns across 14 bases. V shed 0 bases, J shed 2 bases, and the junction held 10 bases outside the gene matches. This CDR3 is built from 20 residues. Germline CDR1 is SGHTA and CDR2 is FQGNSA. The CDR3 region is CASSLAGLAGGPFNTDTQYF. The CDR3 DNA reads as TGTGCCAGCAGCTTAGCCGGACTAGCGGGAGGCCCCTTTAACACAGATACGCAGTATTTT. Complete variable domain (other parts from reference TRBV7-2 and TRBJ2-3): GAGVSQSPSNKVTEKGKDVELRCDPISGHTALYWYRQSLGQGLEFLIYFQGNSAPDKSGLPSDRFSAERTGGSVSTLTIQRTQQEDSAVYLCASSLAGLAGGPFNTDTQYFGPGTRLTVL.

The gene calls are TRBV6-1 and TRBJ2-7; 10 nucleotides match TRBD2. Germline loops: CDR1 MNHNS, CDR2 SASEGT. The CDR3 loop spans 15 amino acids. Trimming took 1 base from V and 4 from J; bases not matched to a gene: 4. This CDR3 is CASSEGASGSYEQYF. In DNA, the CDR3 is TGTGCCAGCAGTGAAGGGGCTAGCGGGAGTTACGAGCAGTACTTC.

The genes are TRBV30 and TRBJ2-1; D is possibly TRBD1 or TRBD2 (5 bases each). V was trimmed by 3 bases and J by 3 bases, leaving 15 bases between them. The CDR3 is made up of 15 amino acids. The germline CDR1 and CDR2 sequences are GTSNPN and SVGIG (reference sequence). The CDR3 spells CAWSSGASLYNEQFF. The CDR3 region has the DNA TGTGCCTGGAGCTCTGGGGCTAGCCTCTACAATGAGCAGTTCTTC.

The V gene is TRBV2, the J gene TRBJ2-7; 10 bases line up with TRBD2. Trimming removed 3 bases from V and 3 bases from J; junction bases left unmatched: 5. From germline, CDR1 is SNHLY and CDR2 FYNNEI. The CDR3 extends over 15 amino acids. This CDR3 reads CASSDPSGRYYEQYF. In nucleotides, the CDR3 is TGTGCCAGCAGTGATCCTAGCGGGAGATACTACGAGCAGTACTTC. The variable domain in full, completed from reference TRBV2 and TRBJ2-7, reads EPEVTQTPSHQVTQMGQEVILRCVPISNHLYFYWYRQILGQKVEFLVSFYNNEISEKSEIFDDQFSVERPDGSNFTLKIRSTKLEDSAMYFCASSDPSGRYYEQYFGPGTRLTVT.

This clone showed up just a few times. This rearrangement joins TRBV6-6 to TRBJ2-7, with TRBD1 identical over 7 bases. Germline lookup yields CDR1 MNHNY and CDR2 SVGAGI (reference sequence). V dropped 5 bases and J dropped 4; count of bases not matched to a gene: 8. This CDR3 has 14 amino acids. For the CDR3, the DNA is TGTGCCAGCAGTAAGGACAGGTCCTCTTACGAGCAGTACTTC. It specifies CASSKDRSSYEQYF.

This chain links TRBV10-3 with TRBJ1-3; possible D gene TRBD1, 6 bases. V gave up 6 bases and J gave up 0 bases, with 15 bases separating them. Per the germline V gene, CDR1 is ENHRY and CDR2 is SYGVKD. The CDR3 sequence is 16 residues long. As DNA, the CDR3 is TGTGCCATCAGCGAGGGGGGGGGATTCTCTGGAAACACCATATATTTT. The encoded protein is CAISEGGGFSGNTIYF.

This chain links TRBV5-1 with TRBJ2-3; 7 bases agree with TRBD1. The junction had 4 bases not matched to a gene; V was cut back by 4 bases and J by 5 bases. CDR1 is SGHRS, CDR2 YFSETQ, per germline. The CDR3 has 13 residues. CDR3 coding DNA: TGCGCCAGCAGCGACACAGGGGTAGATACGCAGTATTTT. Residues: CASSDTGVDTQYF. The variable domain in full, completed from reference TRBV5-1 and TRBJ2-3, reads KAGVTQTPRYLIKTRGQQVTLSCSPISGHRSVSWYQQTPGQGLQFLFEYFSETQRNKGNFPGRFSGRQFSNSRSEMNVSTLELGDSALYLCASSDTGVDTQYFGPGTRLTVL.

CDR3 nucleotide sequence: TGTGCCAGCAGAAGGACAGTATTCGAGCAAGAGACCCAGTACTTC. Translating gives CASRRTVFEQETQYF. V usage is TRBV27 and J usage is TRBJ2-5; maybe TRBD1 (6 bases). Trimming removed 6 bases from V and 2 bases from J, with 16 bases in between. Germline lookup yields CDR1 MNHEY and CDR2 SMNVEV (reference sequence). CDR3 length: 15 amino acids.

This chain joins TRBV24-1 and TRBJ2-1; no firm D call. Trimming took off 2 bases at V and 8 bases at J, with 9 bases between the two ends. The CDR3 covers 13 residues. The germline gives CDR1 KGHDR, CDR2 SFDVKD. In DNA, the CDR3 is TGTGCCACCAGTGATTGGTTGGACGATGAGCAGTTCTTC. Its translation is CATSDWLDDEQFF.

The chain recombines TRBV5-4 with TRBJ2-7; D possibly matches TRBD1 or TRBD2 (6 bases each). The V end lost 4 bases, the J end lost 3 bases, and 14 bases lay between the germline ends. Germline lookup yields CDR1 SGHNT and CDR2 YYREEE (reference sequence). The CDR3 sequence is 14 residues long. DNA for the CDR3: TGTGCCAGCAGCAACGGGGGCTTAGGCTACGAGCAGTACTTC. Translating gives CASSNGGLGYEQYF.